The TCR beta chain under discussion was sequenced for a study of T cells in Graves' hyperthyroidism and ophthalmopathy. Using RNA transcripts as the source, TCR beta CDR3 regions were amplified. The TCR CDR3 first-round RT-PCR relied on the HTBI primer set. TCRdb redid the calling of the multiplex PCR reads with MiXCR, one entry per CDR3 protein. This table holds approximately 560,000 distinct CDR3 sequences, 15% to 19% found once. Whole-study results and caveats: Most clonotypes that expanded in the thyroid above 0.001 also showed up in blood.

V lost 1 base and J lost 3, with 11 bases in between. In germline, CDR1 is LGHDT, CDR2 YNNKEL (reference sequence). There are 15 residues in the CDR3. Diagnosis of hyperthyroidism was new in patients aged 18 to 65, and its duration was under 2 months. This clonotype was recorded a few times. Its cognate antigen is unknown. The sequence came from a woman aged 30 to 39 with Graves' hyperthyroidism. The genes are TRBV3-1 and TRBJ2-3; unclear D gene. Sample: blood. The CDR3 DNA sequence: TGTGCCAGCAGCCAAGTGGACCAAGGGACAGATACGCAGTATTTT. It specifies CASSQVDQGTDTQYF.